One sample yielded the 14 T cell receptor beta chains listed below, sequenced in a study of blood T cells in healthy people across ages. The authors ran a second PCR of roughly 6 to 12 cycles using a sample-barcoded 5' primer and a J-beta primer mix. One entry per CDR3 protein results from TCRdb running MiXCR on the 5' RACE reads. The repertoire includes about 590,000 distinct CDR3 sequences, under 30% of them detected once, and 15% to 19% sits in the top ten. Sequenced material: blood. Every receptor here comes from a woman older than 75 in good health.

This clonotype was seen many times. An end of the junction does not agree with germline; a read error may underlie this. The genes are TRBV5-1 and TRBJ2-3; 10 nucleotides match TRBD2. The germline V gene encodes CDR1 SGHRS and CDR2 YFSETQ. This CDR3 is built from 15 residues. CDR3 nucleotide sequence: TGCGCCAGCAGCCCATGGACTAGCGGCACAGATGCGCAGTATTTT. The encoded protein is CASSPWTSGTDAQYF. Full variable domain (missing parts from reference TRBV5-1 and TRBJ2-3): KAGVTQTPRYLIKTRGQQVTLSCSPISGHRSVSWYQQTPGQGLQFLFEYFSETQRNKGNFPGRFSGRQFSNSRSEMNVSTLELGDSALYLCASSPWTSGTDAQYFGPGTRLTVL.

This clonotype showed up just a few times. It may be a read error: a sequence one base away is much more abundant. The rearrangement uses TRBV20-1 and TRBJ2-1; TRBD1 might be the D (6 bases). TRBJ2-7 matches the DNA end more closely, so the J call is doubtful. The CDR3 extends over 16 amino acids. The V gene's germline CDR1 is DFQATT and CDR2 SNEGSKA (reference sequence). The CDR3 loop is CSARRVLDSSYNEQYF. CDR3 sequence (DNA): TGCAGTGCTAGAAGGGTGCTGGACAGCTCCTACAATGAGCAGTACTTC.

This clonotype was recorded at least ten times. The CDR3, as DNA: TGTGCCAGCAGGATCCGCCGGGACACGTACAATGAGCAGTTCTTC. The encoded protein is CASRIRRDTYNEQFF. The chain has TRBV28 and TRBJ2-1, with D tentatively TRBD1 (6 bases). This CDR3 region has 15 residues. Germline V CDR1 and CDR2: MDHEN, SYDVKM. V was clipped by 6 bases and J by 4 bases, with 16 bases between them. Variable domain in full (rest from reference TRBV28 and TRBJ2-1): DVKVTQSSRYLVKRTGEKVFLECVQDMDHENMFWYRQDPGLGLRLIYFSYDVKMKEKGDIPEGYSVSREKKERFSLILESASTNQTSMYLCASRIRRDTYNEQFFGPGTRLTVL.

Worth noting for this clonotype: At one boundary the junction diverges from the germline segment, which might be a read error. The chain has TRBV6-6 and TRBJ2-5; 12 bases match TRBD2. Germline lookup yields CDR1 MNHNY and CDR2 SVGAGI (reference sequence). CDR3 size: 15 residues. CDR3 sequence (DNA): TGTGCCTGCAGTTACTTGTCTAGCGGGGGGGTTGAGCAGTACTTC. Protein sequence: CACSYLSSGGVEQYF.

Of note for this clonotype: A read error may be the cause here, since a much bigger clone is one base away. As DNA, the CDR3 is TGTGCCAGCAGCCAAGGGGACCCATGCAATGAGCAGTTCTTC. Translating it yields CASSQGDPCNEQFF. The V call is TRBV4-2, the J call TRBJ2-1; D possibly matches TRBD1 or TRBD2 (5 bases each). Between the trimmed V and J ends, which lost 1 base and 6 bases, there was a span of 10 bases. From germline, CDR1 is LGHNA and CDR2 YNFKEQ. The CDR3 runs to 14 residues.

For this clonotype: The junction departs from germline at one end; a sequencing error may be responsible. The chain has TRBV20-1 and TRBJ1-5, with no clear D. The CDR3 totals 12 residues. Germline CDR1 DFQATT, CDR2 SNEGSKA (reference sequence). CDR3 sequence reads: CSASRKGQPQHF. CDR3 nucleotide sequence: TGTAGTGCTAGCAGGAAGGGACAGCCCCAGCATTTT.

This clonotype is a singleton in its sample. The J gene is TRBJ2-5, the V gene TRBV7-8, with D unresolved. Trimming removed 1 base from V and 0 bases from J, with 9 bases in between. The CDR3 covers 15 residues. Germline loops: CDR1 SGHVS, CDR2 FQNEAQ. Here the CDR3 reads CASSLGSGDQETQYF. For the CDR3, the DNA is TGTGCCAGCAGCTTAGGGTCAGGAGACCAAGAGACCCAGTACTTC.

This clonotype was observed many times. The CDR3 DNA is TGTGCCACCAGTGATTGGACACCTCAAGAGACCCAGTACTTC. It yields the protein CATSDWTPQETQYF. The rearrangement links TRBV24-1 to TRBJ2-5; possibly TRBD1 for D (5 bases). CDR3 length: 14 residues. Looked up from germline, CDR1 is KGHDR and CDR2 is SFDVKD. V dropped 2 bases and J dropped 2 bases, with 8 bases sitting between them.

This clonotype was recorded at least ten times. V is TRBV4-1 and J is TRBJ2-1; possibly TRBD1 for D (6 bases). Looked up from germline, CDR1 is MGHRA and CDR2 is YSYEKL. V lost 2 bases and J lost 3, with 11 bases in between. CDR3 size: 15 residues. CDR3 DNA: TGCGCCAGCAGCCAAAGCCGGGACAACTACAATGAGCAGTTCTTC. Its translation: CASSQSRDNYNEQFF.

Comments on this clonotype: This may be a read error, as it is one base from a much larger clone. This chain connects TRBV6-5 to TRBJ2-1, with 7 bases identical to TRBD2. This CDR3 is built from 14 residues. Germline V gene sequence: CDR1 MNHEY, CDR2 SVGAGI. Unmatched junction bases numbered 10, after V lost 7 bases and J lost 7 bases. CDR3 sequence (DNA): TGTGCCAGCATGGCCAGCGGGGTAAGAAATGAGCAGTTCTTC. Residues: CASMASGVRNEQFF.

The chain uses TRBV5-1 and TRBJ2-5; TRBD1 matches 9 bases. Germline lookup yields CDR1 SGHRS and CDR2 YFSETQ. The V gene end was trimmed by 4 bases and the J gene end by 6 bases; junction bases not matched to a gene: 7. The CDR3 covers 14 residues. CDR3 sequence (DNA): TGCGCCAGCAGCCCGGGACAGGGCAAGAAGACCCAGTACTTC. Amino acids: CASSPGQGKKTQYF.

This clonotype was counted many times. The rearrangement uses TRBV7-8 and TRBJ2-5, with D perhaps given as TRBD1 or TRBD2 (6 bases each). This CDR3 region has 14 residues. Germline V gene sequence: CDR1 SGHVS, CDR2 FQNEAQ. V lost 0 bases and J 7 bases, leaving 12 bases between the germline ends. The CDR3 loop reads CASSLAGGPSTQYF. The CDR3 DNA sequence: TGTGCCAGCAGCTTAGCGGGGGGCCCTTCGACCCAGTACTTC.

This clonotype was counted at least ten times. This rearrangement joins TRBV19 to TRBJ2-4, with 8 bases identical to TRBD1. V dropped 3 bases and J dropped 0; count of bases not matched to a gene: 19. Germline lookup yields CDR1 LNHDA and CDR2 SQIVND (reference sequence). This CDR3 is 21 amino acids long. As DNA, the CDR3 is TGTGCCAGTAGTATGACGGGGCAGGGGGCGTTCATTTGGTCAGCCAAAAACATTCAGTACTTC. Translation: CASSMTGQGAFIWSAKNIQYF. Based on the CDR3 plus reference TRBV19 and TRBJ2-4, the full variable domain is DGGITQSPKYLFRKEGQNVTLSCEQNLNHDAMYWYRQDPGQGLRLIYYSQIVNDFQKGDIAEGYSVSREKKESFPLTVTSAQKNPTAFYLCASSMTGQGAFIWSAKNIQYFGAGTRLSVL.

The chain uses TRBV18 and TRBJ2-2; TRBD1 matches 9 bases. V shed 1 base and J 0 bases; nucleotides not matched to a gene: 3. This CDR3 contains 17 residues. Germline loops: CDR1 KGHSH, CDR2 LQKENI. The CDR3: CASSPLRTGANTGELFF. The CDR3 bases are TGTGCCAGCTCACCACTCCGGACAGGGGCGAACACCGGGGAGCTGTTTTTT.